A selection of T cell receptor beta chains follows, all from one sample in a study of T-cell reconstitution after alpha-beta-depleted transplantation in children. TCRdb re-called the PCR reads with MiXCR, one entry per CDR3 protein. The sample includes 95,000 to 150,000 distinct CDR3 sequences, about 21% of them seen just once. The specimen comprised PBMCs, mostly from graft donor cells, sampled 180 days after TCRalphabeta/CD19-depleted stem cell transplant. The receptors here all came from a male patient aged 2-9 years who had a stem cell transplant for chronic granulomatous disease, so the T cells may come from the graft donor. CDR3s include the opening cysteine and the closing phenylalanine or tryptophan. A D gene is named only where the DNA matches it firmly. Some rows have no size entry. The others give once, few or many, or a class for an expanded clone.

len: 18
d_gene: TRBD1
abundance: NA
v_gene: TRBV28
j_gene: TRBJ1-5
CDR3aa: CASSLGAGTGKSNQPQHF
CDR3nt: TGTGCCAGCAGCCTTGGGGCCGGGACAGGGAAAAGCAATCAGCCCCAGCATTTT

len: 13
d_gene: NA
abundance: few
v_gene: TRBV29-1
j_gene: TRBJ2-5
CDR3aa: CSVAPGSWETQYF
CDR3nt: TGCAGCGTTGCCCCAGGGTCCTGGGAGACCCAGTACTTC

len: 16
d_gene: NA
abundance: NA
v_gene: TRBV20-1
j_gene: TRBJ1-2
CDR3aa: CSAKVGWGVDNYGYTF
CDR3nt: TGCAGTGCCAAAGTGGGATGGGGGGTCGATAACTATGGCTACACCTTC

len: 15
d_gene: NA
abundance: NA
v_gene: TRBV11-2
j_gene: TRBJ2-5
CDR3aa: CASSLGPAGQETQYF
CDR3nt: TGTGCCAGCAGCTTAGGACCTGCAGGGCAAGAGACCCAGTACTTC

len: 13
d_gene: NA
abundance: NA
v_gene: TRBV28
j_gene: TRBJ2-3
CDR3aa: CASSSRIGDTQYF
CDR3nt: TGTGCCAGCAGTTCCCGTATAGGAGATACGCAGTATTTT

len: 14
d_gene: NA
abundance: NA
v_gene: TRBV20-1
j_gene: TRBJ1-6
CDR3aa: CSAREDSSGSPLHF
CDR3nt: TGCAGTGCTAGAGAGGACAGTAGTGGCTCACCCCTCCACTTT

len: 14
d_gene: NA
abundance: many
v_gene: TRBV20-1
j_gene: TRBJ2-5
CDR3aa: CSASSRTVQETQYF
CDR3nt: TGCAGTGCCTCCTCAAGGACGGTCCAAGAGACCCAGTACTTC

len: 12
d_gene: NA
abundance: many
v_gene: TRBV20-1
j_gene: TRBJ1-1
CDR3aa: CSAPNRGAEAFF
CDR3nt: TGCAGTGCTCCCAACCGAGGCGCTGAAGCTTTCTTT

len: 17
d_gene: TRBD1
abundance: NA
v_gene: TRBV5-1
j_gene: TRBJ2-6
CDR3aa: CASSLDRGFSGANVLTF
CDR3nt: TGCGCCAGCAGCTTGGACAGGGGGTTTTCTGGGGCCAACGTCCTGACTTTC

len: 15
d_gene: NA
abundance: once
v_gene: TRBV5-6
j_gene: TRBJ1-2
CDR3aa: CASSFGLNRDYGYTF
CDR3nt: TGTGCCAGCAGCTTTGGGCTTAACAGGGACTATGGCTACACCTTC

len: 14
d_gene: NA
abundance: NA
v_gene: TRBV12-3/TRBV12-4
j_gene: TRBJ2-3
CDR3aa: CASSLAYRTDTQYF
CDR3nt: TGTGCCAGCAGTTTAGCCTACAGGACAGATACGCAGTATTTT

len: 15
d_gene: NA
abundance: few
v_gene: TRBV20-1
j_gene: TRBJ2-5
CDR3aa: CSAGMTGNLKETQYF
CDR3nt: TGCAGTGCCGGAATGACGGGGAACCTTAAAGAGACCCAGTACTTC

len: 15
d_gene: NA
abundance: NA
v_gene: TRBV27
j_gene: TRBJ2-1
CDR3aa: CASSKGQSSYNEQFF
CDR3nt: TGTGCCAGCAGTAAAGGACAGAGCTCCTACAATGAGCAGTTCTTC

len: 15
d_gene: NA
abundance: many
v_gene: TRBV4-3
j_gene: TRBJ2-4
CDR3aa: CASSQDVAGKNIQYF
CDR3nt: TGCGCCAGCAGCCAAGATGTGGCAGGGAAAAACATTCAGTACTTC

len: 15
d_gene: TRBD1
abundance: few
v_gene: TRBV7-6
j_gene: TRBJ2-3
CDR3aa: CASSLGTGSADTQYF
CDR3nt: TGTGCCAGCAGCTTAGGGACAGGGTCGGCAGATACGCAGTATTTT

len: 14
d_gene: NA
abundance: NA
v_gene: TRBV20-1
j_gene: TRBJ2-7
CDR3aa: CSARVGPAPTEQYF
CDR3nt: TGCAGTGCTAGAGTGGGACCAGCTCCTACGGAGCAGTACTTC

len: 14
d_gene: NA
abundance: many
v_gene: TRBV12-3/TRBV12-4
j_gene: TRBJ2-1
CDR3aa: CASSPPDRNNEQFF
CDR3nt: TGTGCCAGCAGTCCCCCGGACCGTAACAATGAGCAGTTCTTC

len: 13
d_gene: NA
abundance: NA
v_gene: TRBV12-3/TRBV12-4
j_gene: TRBJ2-1
CDR3aa: CAIARTVYNEQFF
CDR3nt: TGTGCCATCGCCAGGACAGTTTACAATGAGCAGTTCTTC

len: 14
d_gene: NA
abundance: NA
v_gene: TRBV7-2
j_gene: TRBJ2-7
CDR3aa: CASSLQGGPYEQYF
CDR3nt: TGTGCCAGCAGCTTACAAGGAGGACCGTACGAGCAGTACTTC

len: 15
d_gene: NA
abundance: many
v_gene: TRBV5-1
j_gene: TRBJ1-6
CDR3aa: CASSLAGRSNSPLHF
CDR3nt: TGCGCCAGCAGCTTAGCAGGGCGGAGTAATTCACCCCTCCACTTT

len: 17
d_gene: NA
abundance: few
v_gene: TRBV5-1
j_gene: TRBJ2-3
CDR3aa: CASSLAPATSGTDTQYF
CDR3nt: TGCGCCAGCAGCTTGGCTCCGGCTACGTCAGGCACAGATACGCAGTATTTT

len: 15
d_gene: TRBD1
abundance: few
v_gene: TRBV5-4
j_gene: TRBJ2-1
CDR3aa: CASSSRDRYNNEQFF
CDR3nt: TGTGCCAGCAGCTCCCGGGACAGGTACAACAATGAGCAGTTCTTC

len: 15
d_gene: TRBD2
abundance: NA
v_gene: TRBV11-2
j_gene: TRBJ2-1
CDR3aa: CASSKTSGGSNEQFF
CDR3nt: TGTGCCAGCAGCAAGACTAGCGGGGGGTCCAATGAGCAGTTCTTC

len: 12
d_gene: NA
abundance: many
v_gene: TRBV20-1
j_gene: TRBJ2-1
CDR3aa: CSANREENEQFF
CDR3nt: TGCAGTGCTAATAGGGAAGAGAATGAGCAGTTCTTC

len: 14
d_gene: NA
abundance: NA
v_gene: TRBV7-9
j_gene: TRBJ2-7
CDR3aa: CASSFTGSLGEQYF
CDR3nt: TGTGCCAGCAGCTTCACCGGGTCCCTGGGGGAGCAGTACTTC

len: 14
d_gene: NA
abundance: many
v_gene: TRBV12-3/TRBV12-4
j_gene: TRBJ2-3
CDR3aa: CASSSMDSTDTQYF
CDR3nt: TGTGCCAGCAGTTCTATGGACAGCACAGATACGCAGTATTTT

len: 16
d_gene: NA
abundance: once
v_gene: TRBV12-5
j_gene: TRBJ1-5
CDR3aa: CASGNSLGLSNQPQHF
CDR3nt: TGTGCTAGTGGGAACAGCCTGGGGCTGAGCAATCAGCCCCAGCATTTT